This TCR beta chain derives from a study of human T cells and chemical hapten exposure. Study in general: Weekly diphenylcyclopropenone doses were given to patients' scalps across the approximately 26-week study.

This clonotype was detected many times. The target antigen is unknown. Specified time point: patch test 3, about 24 weeks after DPC sensitization. Treatment: therapeutic diphenylcyclopropenone sensitization with weekly scalp DPC. The library attached unique molecular identifiers to individual cDNA molecules. TCRdb used MiXCR to reprocess the RACE reads, holding one entry per CDR3 protein. The table has tens of thousands of distinct CDR3 sequences, under 14% seen once; the top ten hold about 4%. Broader study findings: The number of TCRs above 1 in 1000 frequency did not change after DPC sensitization. In the PT1 data, expanded TCR counts showed a positive correlation with patch test score.

V was pared by 1 base and J by 7 bases, with 8 bases between. This CDR3 region has 12 residues. Germline values: CDR1 SQVTM, CDR2 ANQGSEA. This receptor was identified in a woman aged 45-65 years with alopecia areata. Some clones in this sample may be carry-over from other donors' samples. The sample consisted of whole blood, taken in connection with sensitization to the hapten diphenylcyclopropenone (DPC). The V and J genes are TRBV29-1 and TRBJ2-1, with D hard to call. In DNA form, the CDR3 reads TGCAGCGTTGAAGTTTCGGCGAATGAGCAGTTCTTC. This sequence encodes CSVEVSANEQFF.